This TCR beta chain was sequenced in a study of T cell changes during pregnancy in multiple sclerosis. This clone was observed once. Measured with immunoSEQ multiplex PCR; TCRdb has only the in-frame clones, and not every one. The sample lists approximately 100,000 clones; around 92% were seen once. V was cut by 0 bases and J by 6 bases, with 13 bases left in between. CDR1 and CDR2 from the germline V gene are SGDLS and YYNGEE. This CDR3 has 15 amino acids. This sequence joins TRBV9 and TRBJ1-5, with TRBD1 as a possible D gene (6 bases). The sequence came from a female donor with multiple sclerosis, enrolled in a pregnancy study. The source material was peripheral blood, sampled after pregnancy. The CDR3 DNA is TGTGCCAGCAGCGTAGCTCCGACAGGTCCTCAGCCCCAGCATTTT. This gives the protein CASSVAPTGPQPQHF.